A selection of T cell receptor beta chains follows, all from one sample in a study of blood T cell repertoires in COVID-19. The data were produced by immunoSEQ multiplex PCR, yet TCRdb's version contains in-frame clones alone and is incomplete. Of 120,000 or so clones detected, 75% to 90% appear once; the ten largest clones hold almost 30%. Sequenced: peripheral blood. The receptors shown here come from a woman in her seventies with acute or convalescent COVID-19. CDR3s include the opening cysteine and the closing phenylalanine or tryptophan.

V: TRBV5-6; J: TRBJ1-2; CDR3: CASTPSSTGINYGYTF
V: TRBV3-1/TRBV3-2; J: TRBJ1-4; CDR3: CASSSHGGSRREKLFF
V: TRBV11-2; J: TRBJ2-5; CDR3: CASSSLQGHATQYF
V: TRBV6-5; J: TRBJ1-6; CDR3: CASSYSGTDNSPLHF
V: TRBV7-6; J: TRBJ1-2; CDR3: CASSDRQGFNYGYTF
V: TRBV3-1/TRBV3-2; J: TRBJ2-7; CDR3: CASSHSAGTGPTYEQYF
V: TRBV14; J: TRBJ1-2; CDR3: CASSFRPTKGSGYTF
V: TRBV3-1/TRBV3-2; J: TRBJ2-1; CDR3: CASSLSGGAGEQFF
V: TRBV9; J: TRBJ2-7; CDR3: CASSARTSGVYEQYF
V: TRBV6-5; J: TRBJ2-3; CDR3: CASSPGVGGTDTQYF